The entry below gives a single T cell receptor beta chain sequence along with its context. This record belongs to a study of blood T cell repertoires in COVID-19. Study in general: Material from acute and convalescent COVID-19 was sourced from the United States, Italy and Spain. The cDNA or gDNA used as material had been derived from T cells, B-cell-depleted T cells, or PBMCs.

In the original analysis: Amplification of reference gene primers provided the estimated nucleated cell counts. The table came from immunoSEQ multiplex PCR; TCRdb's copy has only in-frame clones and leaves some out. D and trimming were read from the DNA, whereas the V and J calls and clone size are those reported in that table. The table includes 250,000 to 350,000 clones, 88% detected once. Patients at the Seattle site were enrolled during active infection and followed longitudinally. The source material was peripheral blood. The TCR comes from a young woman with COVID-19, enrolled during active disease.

CDR3 in amino acids: CATSETGTSTYEQYF. The CDR3 DNA sequence: TGTGCCACCAGTGAAACCGGGACTAGTACGTACGAGCAGTACTTC. The V and J genes are TRBV24-1 and TRBJ2-7; TRBD2 aligns across 8 bases. Germline values: CDR1 KGHDR, CDR2 SFDVKD. Losses at the gene ends were 4 bases for V and 4 bases for J; bases not matched to a gene: 8. The CDR3 consists of 15 residues.